This T cell receptor beta chain originates from a study of blood T cell repertoires in COVID-19. About the study: Sites across the United States, Italy and Spain contributed samples from acute and convalescent COVID-19. PBMCs, B-cell-depleted T cells, or T cells were the source of the cDNA or gDNA that made up the material.

V was cut by 6 bases and J by 4 bases, with 15 bases left in between. The CDR3 is 14 amino acids. The V gene's germline CDR1 is SNHLY and CDR2 FYNNEI. Authors' data handling: Estimates of nucleated cell counts were drawn from the amplification of reference gene primers. Sequencing used immunoSEQ multiplex PCR; TCRdb keeps in-frame clones, though not all of them. V and J calls and clone size are as listed in that table; D and trimming were resolved from the DNA. This sample has roughly 86,000 clones; around 80% occur once, and the top ten carry approximately 8.9%. In its sample, this clone was seen a few times.

The specimen sequenced was peripheral blood. This receptor was taken from a man in his forties or fifties who had recovered from COVID-19. The V gene is TRBV2, the J gene TRBJ1-1; D gene unclear. The CDR3 reads CASRSSFRSTEAFF. Written as DNA, the CDR3 is TGTGCCAGCAGGTCGTCATTTAGGAGCACTGAAGCTTTCTTT.